The next 28 T cell receptor beta chains were all read from a single sample in a study of T cell responses to AZD1222 COVID-19 vaccine. Clones were sequenced by immunoSEQ multiplex PCR, and TCRdb holds only the in-frame ones, with some missing. Here the sample spans more than 85,000 clones, about nine tenths being singletons. Sequenced material: peripheral blood, taken on day 0 of AZD1222 vaccination. Receptors originate from an adult in good health.

The genes are TRBV5-1 and TRBJ1-5; 9 bases map to TRBD1. The CDR3 contains 15 residues. V lost 1 base to trimming and J lost 7 bases; unmatched junction nucleotides: 6. Germline values: CDR1 SGHRS, CDR2 YFSETQ. DNA of the CDR3: TGCGCCAGCAGCTTGTCGGGACAGGGTAGCCAGCCCCAGCATTTT. The encoded protein is CASSLSGQGSQPQHF.

The chain carries TRBV28 and TRBJ2-2; D could derive from TRBD1 or TRBD2 (5 bases each). The CDR3 spans 16 residues. V shed 5 bases and J shed 0 bases, with 13 bases lying between them. Germline CDR1 reads MDHEN; CDR2 reads SYDVKM. The CDR3 loop is CASSGGILSNTGELFF. The CDR3 DNA reads as TGTGCCAGCAGTGGGGGTATACTTTCGAACACCGGGGAGCTGTTTTTT. The full variable domain, rest sourced from reference TRBV28 and TRBJ2-2, is DVKVTQSSRYLVKRTGEKVFLECVQDMDHENMFWYRQDPGLGLRLIYFSYDVKMKEKGDIPEGYSVSREKKERFSLILESASTNQTSMYLCASSGGILSNTGELFFGEGSRLTVL.

The gene calls are TRBV29-1 and TRBJ1-3; D is ambiguous. Germline values: CDR1 SQVTM, CDR2 ANQGSEA. V lost 4 bases, J lost 4 bases, and 8 bases lay in between. This CDR3 comprises 12 residues. The CDR3: CSVVLEGNTIYF. CDR3 in DNA: TGCAGCGTTGTGTTAGAGGGAAACACCATATATTTT.

The chain employs TRBV15 and TRBJ1-2; the D gene is possibly TRBD1 (5 bases). Germline V gene sequence: CDR1 LNHNV, CDR2 YYDKDF (reference sequence). The CDR3 loop spans 15 amino acids. Trimming shortened V by 8 bases and J by 3 bases, and 19 bases separated the two germline ends. CDR3 DNA sequence: TGTGCCACCGGGATGATCTCAGGGAATGACTATGGCTACACCTTC. Translating gives CATGMISGNDYGYTF.

The V call is TRBV24-1, the J call TRBJ2-7; possibly TRBD1 for D (6 bases). Germline-derived CDR1 and CDR2 are KGHDR and SFDVKD. V was clipped by 0 bases and J by 5 bases, with 22 bases between them. There are 18 residues in the CDR3. The CDR3 reads CATSDLQWPGAMVDEQYF. The CDR3 coding sequence is TGTGCCACCAGTGATTTGCAATGGCCAGGGGCAATGGTGGACGAGCAGTACTTC.

The rearrangement links TRBV6-5 to TRBJ2-3; TRBD2 aligns across 11 bases. V lost 7 bases and J lost 4; bases outside the gene matches: 7. This CDR3 has 15 residues. Germline CDR1 MNHEY, CDR2 SVGAGI. The CDR3 coding sequence is TGTGCCAGCACCCTAGCGGGGGGTACATCAGATACGCAGTATTTT. It encodes CASTLAGGTSDTQYF.

The rearrangement links TRBV16 to TRBJ1-3; D remains unclear. This CDR3 comprises 15 residues. From germline, CDR1 is KGHSY and CDR2 FQNENV. Trimming pared 0 bases from V and 2 bases from J, leaving 8 bases between. CDR3 sequence reads: CASSQSKITGNTIYF. The CDR3 coding sequence is TGTGCCAGCAGCCAATCGAAGATTACTGGAAACACCATATATTTT.

V usage is TRBV11-2 and J usage is TRBJ1-6; 7 bases are a match to TRBD1. The ends lost 1 base at V and 9 bases at J; junction bases unmatched: 3. The CDR3 is made up of 14 amino acids. CDR1 SGHAT and CDR2 FQNNGV come from the germline V gene. CDR3 region: CASSLADRVSPLHF. CDR3 sequence (DNA): TGTGCCAGCAGCTTAGCAGACAGGGTTTCACCCCTCCACTTT.

The rearrangement uses TRBV12-3 or TRBV12-4 and TRBJ2-1; no firm D call. The CDR3 is made up of 11 amino acids. The ends were cut back, 7 bases at V and 4 bases at J, with 5 bases in the middle. The CDR3 loop is CASTDYNEQFF. As DNA, the CDR3 is TGTGCCAGCACCGATTACAATGAGCAGTTCTTC.

The chain has TRBV12-3 or TRBV12-4 and TRBJ1-5; D unresolved. Deletions cut 3 bases from V and 1 base from J, with 4 bases between. The CDR3 has 13 amino acids. CDR3: CASSLMSNQPQHF. The CDR3 region has the DNA TGTGCCAGCAGTTTGATGAGCAATCAGCCCCAGCATTTT.

The chain combines TRBV13 with TRBJ1-6; tentative D call: TRBD1 (6 bases). Germline assignment: CDR1 PRHDT and CDR2 FYEKMQ (reference sequence). V gave up 4 bases and J gave up 3 bases, with 10 bases separating them. The CDR3 loop spans 15 amino acids. CDR3 residues: CASSYSQGYNSPLHF. The CDR3 nucleotides are TGTGCCAGCAGCTACTCACAGGGCTATAATTCACCCCTCCACTTT.

J is TRBJ1-2 and V is TRBV24-1; D gene uncertain. The CDR3 length is 13 residues. V shed 4 bases and J shed 4 bases, with 9 bases lying between them. Germline-derived CDR1 and CDR2 are KGHDR and SFDVKD. The chain's CDR3 is CATSEEGSYGYTF. CDR3 coding DNA: TGTGCCACCAGTGAGGAGGGAAGCTATGGCTACACCTTC.

V and J are TRBV30 and TRBJ1-4; possible D gene TRBD1, 5 bases. The length of the CDR3 is 13 residues. Between the trimmed V and J ends, which lost 5 bases and 3 bases, there was a span of 10 bases. Looked up from germline, CDR1 is GTSNPN and CDR2 is SVGIG (reference sequence). CDR3 bases: TGTGCCTGGCAGGGCCCGCCTAATGAAAAACTGTTTTTT. It codes for CAWQGPPNEKLFF.

This chain connects TRBV4-2 to TRBJ2-2; D gene ambiguous. The CDR3 sequence is 13 residues long. Trimming took off 1 base at V and 9 bases at J, with 9 bases between the two ends. Per germline, CDR1 LGHNA and CDR2 YNFKEQ. The CDR3 DNA follows: TGTGCCAGCAGCCAAGGGGAACGGAGGGAGCTGTTTTTT. Translating it yields CASSQGERRELFF.

This clone was counted a few times. The chain employs TRBV30 and TRBJ2-7, with 11 positions matching TRBD1. The trim removed 2 bases at V and 5 bases at J, leaving 5 bases unmatched. This CDR3 is 14 amino acids long. Germline CDR1 and CDR2: GTSNPN and SVGIG (reference sequence). CDR3 sequence: CAWSTGTGGNEQYF. The DNA of the CDR3 is TGTGCCTGGAGTACCGGGACAGGGGGTAACGAGCAGTACTTC. The full variable domain, completed using reference TRBV30 and TRBJ2-7, is SQTIHQWPATLVQPVGSPLSLECTVEGTSNPNLYWYRQAAGRGLQLLFYSVGIGQISSEVPQNLSASRPQDRQFILSSKKLLLSDSGFYLCAWSTGTGGNEQYFGPGTRLTVT.

This clone has only one observation. This chain uses TRBV30 with TRBJ2-7, with 7 bases fitting TRBD1. The V and J ends lost 4 bases and 0 bases, in that order; junction bases with no gene match: 3. The CDR3 covers 13 residues. Germline values: CDR1 GTSNPN, CDR2 SVGIG (reference sequence). Written as DNA, the CDR3 is TGTGCCTGGAAGGACAGGAGCTCCTACGAGCAGTACTTC. It encodes CAWKDRSSYEQYF.

This rearrangement joins TRBV2 to TRBJ2-3; perhaps TRBD2 as D (5 bases). V was cut by 5 bases and J by 2 bases, with 8 bases left in between. The CDR3 extends over 13 amino acids. The V gene's germline CDR1 is SNHLY and CDR2 FYNNEI. The CDR3 here is CASSTGFTDTQYF. The CDR3 DNA is TGTGCCAGCAGTACGGGATTCACAGATACGCAGTATTTT.

This chain connects TRBV7-9 to TRBJ2-1; D is undetermined. Trimming took 0 bases from V and 8 from J, leaving 5 bases between them. The CDR3 totals 12 residues. Germline CDR1 SEHNR, CDR2 FQNEAQ (reference sequence). CDR3 coding DNA: TGTGCCAGCAGCTTAGCCGGGCATGAGCAGTTCTTC. This sequence encodes CASSLAGHEQFF.

CDR3 sequence (DNA): TGTGCCTGGAACCGGGACCTAGGAGGGAACACTGAAGCTTTCTTT. Translated: CAWNRDLGGNTEAFF. The chain has TRBV30 and TRBJ1-1; tentatively, D is TRBD1 (5 bases). The CDR3 contains 15 residues. Trimming took off 4 bases at V and 1 base at J, with 16 bases between the two ends. CDR1 and CDR2 (germline): GTSNPN, SVGIG (reference sequence). The full variable domain, rest sourced from reference TRBV30 and TRBJ1-1, is SQTIHQWPATLVQPVGSPLSLECTVEGTSNPNLYWYRQAAGRGLQLLFYSVGIGQISSEVPQNLSASRPQDRQFILSSKKLLLSDSGFYLCAWNRDLGGNTEAFFGQGTRLTVV.

The chain has TRBV5-4 and TRBJ2-3, with 9 positions matching TRBD1. J was trimmed by 7 bases and V by 1 base; bases with no gene match: 7. The CDR3 covers 15 residues. Per germline, CDR1 SGHNT and CDR2 YYREEE (reference sequence). The CDR3, as DNA: TGTGCCAGCAGCTTGCGGGGACAGGGTGGGCATACGCAGTATTTT. As protein: CASSLRGQGGHTQYF.

The V gene is TRBV12-5, the J gene TRBJ2-5; D gene ambiguous. The CDR3 is 14 amino acids. Looked up from germline, CDR1 is LGHNT and CDR2 is FRNRAP. The V gene lost 9 bases and the J gene lost 0 bases, with 14 bases spanning the gap. CDR3 loop: CASSAAGYQETQYF. The CDR3 DNA sequence: TGTGCTAGCTCGGCAGCTGGGTACCAAGAGACCCAGTACTTC.

The chain uses TRBV5-4 and TRBJ2-1; D may be TRBD2 (6 bases). V was pared by 5 bases and J by 13 bases, with 19 bases between. The germline gives CDR1 SGHNT, CDR2 YYREEE (reference sequence). This CDR3 has 13 residues. The CDR3 here is CASRSTGGLAQFF. In DNA, the CDR3 is TGTGCCAGCAGGTCTACCGGGGGACTGGCCCAGTTCTTC.

This clone was seen only once. The chain couples TRBV11-2 to TRBJ1-1, with TRBD1 matching over 7 bases. Germline V gives CDR1 SGHAT, CDR2 FQNNGV. The CDR3 runs to 16 residues. V was pared by 4 bases and J by 4 bases, with 12 bases of the junction left unmatched. CDR3 coding DNA: TGTGCCAGCAGCTCTCGGGGACCGACAGGGCCCACTGAAGCTTTCTTT. This translates into CASSSRGPTGPTEAFF.

This clone came up a few times. The chain has TRBV5-1 and TRBJ1-1; D might be TRBD1 (6 bases). The CDR3 contains 15 residues. V was clipped by 1 base and J by 0 bases, with 10 bases between them. CDR1 and CDR2 (germline): SGHRS, YFSETQ. The CDR3 here is CASSLKTGMNTEAFF. DNA for the CDR3: TGCGCCAGCAGCTTGAAGACAGGAATGAACACTGAAGCTTTCTTT.

With regard to this clone: Given the absence of the conserved phenylalanine or tryptophan at the CDR3 end, a read error is likely. This sequence joins TRBV27 and TRBJ1-5; 9 positions match TRBD1. The CDR3 is 13 residues long. The V segment lost 8 bases and the J segment 6 bases; nucleotides outside the gene matches: 5. CDR1 and CDR2 (germline): MNHEY, SMNVEV (reference sequence). This chain's CDR3 is CASSGTGSQPQHL. The CDR3 bases are TGTGCCAGCTCCGGGACAGGGAGTCAGCCCCAGCATCTT.

The V gene is TRBV5-1, the J gene TRBJ2-5; perhaps TRBD2 as D (6 bases). CDR1 and CDR2 from the germline V gene are SGHRS and YFSETQ. Trimming cost V 4 bases and J 6 bases, with 10 bases left between them. The CDR3 is made up of 12 amino acids. CDR3 sequence: CASSPAGKTQYF. The CDR3 DNA reads TGCGCCAGCAGCCCCGCGGGGAAGACCCAGTACTTC.

V gene TRBV9 combines with J gene TRBJ1-4; 10 bases agree with TRBD1. With 3 bases clipped from V and 7 bases from J, the junction kept 6 bases outside the gene matches. Per germline, CDR1 SGDLS and CDR2 YYNGEE. This CDR3 contains 15 residues. CDR3 protein: CASSGWTGGIEKLFF. The DNA of the CDR3 is TGTGCCAGCAGCGGATGGACAGGGGGGATTGAAAAACTGTTTTTT.

The V gene is TRBV7-9, the J gene TRBJ2-3, with 7 bases fitting TRBD2. CDR1 and CDR2 (germline): SEHNR, FQNEAQ (reference sequence). V dropped 2 bases and J dropped 1; count of bases not matched to a gene: 6. The CDR3 extends over 16 amino acids. The DNA of the CDR3 is TGTGCCAGCAGCTTATTTAGCGGGTCCGGCACAGATACGCAGTATTTT. Translation: CASSLFSGSGTDTQYF.